This entry is about one T cell receptor (beta chain). This CDR3 comprises 12 residues. Trimming took off 1 base at V and 4 bases at J, with 7 bases between the two ends. The germline V gene encodes CDR1 SQVTM and CDR2 ANQGSEA. This record comes from a study of patients and donors after allogeneic stem cell transplantation. TCRdb analysed the RT-PCR reads with MiXCR anew, one entry per CDR3 protein. The sample consists of approximately 170,000 distinct CDR3 sequences, 24% of them appearing once. This chain links TRBV29-1 with TRBJ2-5; D not certain. Sequencing was carried out using blood, either unsorted or a sorted T cell fraction (not recorded which). This sequence originates from a human donor who was either an allogeneic HSCT recipient or a stem cell or donor lymphocyte infusion donor (not recorded which). It is not recorded whose cells these are; they may come from a transplant donor. The CDR3 bases are TGCAGCGTTGAAGTATTAGGAGAGACCCAGTACTTC. Protein product: CSVEVLGETQYF.